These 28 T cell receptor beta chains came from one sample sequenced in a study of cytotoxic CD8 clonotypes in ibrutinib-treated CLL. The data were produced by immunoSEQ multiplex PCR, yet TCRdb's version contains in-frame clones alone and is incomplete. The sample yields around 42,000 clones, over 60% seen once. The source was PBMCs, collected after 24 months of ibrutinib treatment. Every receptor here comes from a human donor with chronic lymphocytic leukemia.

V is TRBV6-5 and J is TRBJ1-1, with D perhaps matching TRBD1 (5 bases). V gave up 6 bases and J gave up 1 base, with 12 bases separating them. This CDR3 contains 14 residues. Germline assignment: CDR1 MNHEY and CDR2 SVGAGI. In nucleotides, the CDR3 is TGTGCCAGCAGACGGGGACCAGGGAACACTGAAGCTTTCTTT. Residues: CASRRGPGNTEAFF.

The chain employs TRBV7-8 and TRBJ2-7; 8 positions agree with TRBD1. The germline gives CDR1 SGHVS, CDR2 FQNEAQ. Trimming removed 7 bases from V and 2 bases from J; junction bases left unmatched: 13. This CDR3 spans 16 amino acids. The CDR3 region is CASNQVRKTGAYEQYF. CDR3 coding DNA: TGTGCCAGCAACCAAGTCAGAAAGACAGGGGCCTACGAGCAGTACTTC.

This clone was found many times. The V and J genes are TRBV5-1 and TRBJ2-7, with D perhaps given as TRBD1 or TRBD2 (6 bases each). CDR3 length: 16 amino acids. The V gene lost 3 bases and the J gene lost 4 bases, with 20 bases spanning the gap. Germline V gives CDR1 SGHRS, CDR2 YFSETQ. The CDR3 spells CASSSEAVGGGYEQYF. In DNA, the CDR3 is TGCGCCAGCAGCTCAGAAGCGGTCGGAGGGGGATACGAGCAGTACTTC.

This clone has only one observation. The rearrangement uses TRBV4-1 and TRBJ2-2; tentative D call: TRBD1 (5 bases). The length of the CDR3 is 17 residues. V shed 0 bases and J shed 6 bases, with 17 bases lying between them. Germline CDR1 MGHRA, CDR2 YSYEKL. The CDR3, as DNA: TGCGCCAGCAGCCAAGATTTCCAGGGAAATTGGGCCGGGGAGCTGTTTTTT. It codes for CASSQDFQGNWAGELFF.

CDR3 bases: TGTGCCAGCAGTGATGGGGATTCCAGAGCTAACTATGGCTACACCTTC. Its protein product is CASSDGDSRANYGYTF. This rearrangement joins TRBV2 to TRBJ1-2; no clear D gene. The germline V and J ends were trimmed by 3 bases and 0 bases, with 14 bases remaining between them. The CDR3 is made up of 16 amino acids. The V gene's germline CDR1 is SNHLY and CDR2 FYNNEI.

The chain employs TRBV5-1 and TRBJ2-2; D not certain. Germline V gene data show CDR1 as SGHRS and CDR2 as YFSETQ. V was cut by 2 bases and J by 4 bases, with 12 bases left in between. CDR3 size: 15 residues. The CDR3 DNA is TGCGCCAGCAGCTTTAGGGAATGGGGCACCGGGGAGCTGTTTTTT. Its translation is CASSFREWGTGELFF. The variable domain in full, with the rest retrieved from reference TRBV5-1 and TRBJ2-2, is KAGVTQTPRYLIKTRGQQVTLSCSPISGHRSVSWYQQTPGQGLQFLFEYFSETQRNKGNFPGRFSGRQFSNSRSEMNVSTLELGDSALYLCASSFREWGTGELFFGEGSRLTVL.

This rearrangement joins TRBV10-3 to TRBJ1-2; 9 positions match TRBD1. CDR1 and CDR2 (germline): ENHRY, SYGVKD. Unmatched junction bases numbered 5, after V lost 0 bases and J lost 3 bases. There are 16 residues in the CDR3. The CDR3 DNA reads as TGTGCCATCAGTGAGTCGACGGACAGGGGTGACTATGGCTACACCTTC. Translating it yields CAISESTDRGDYGYTF.

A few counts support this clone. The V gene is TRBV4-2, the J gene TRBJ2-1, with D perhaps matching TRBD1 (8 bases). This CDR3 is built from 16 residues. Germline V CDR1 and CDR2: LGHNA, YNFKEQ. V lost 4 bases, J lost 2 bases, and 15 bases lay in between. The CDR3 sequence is CASSPGGSGAYNEQFF. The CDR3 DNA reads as TGTGCCAGCAGCCCAGGGGGCAGCGGGGCCTACAATGAGCAGTTCTTC.

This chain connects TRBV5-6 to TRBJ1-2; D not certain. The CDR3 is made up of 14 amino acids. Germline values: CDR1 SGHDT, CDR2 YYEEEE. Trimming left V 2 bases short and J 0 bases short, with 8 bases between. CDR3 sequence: CASSFGQANYGYTF. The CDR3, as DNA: TGTGCCAGCAGCTTTGGGCAAGCTAACTATGGCTACACCTTC.

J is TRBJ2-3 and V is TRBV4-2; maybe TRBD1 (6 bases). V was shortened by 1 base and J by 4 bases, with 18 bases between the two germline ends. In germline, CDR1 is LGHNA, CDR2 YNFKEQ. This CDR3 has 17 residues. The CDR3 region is CASSQGVFRGIADTQYF. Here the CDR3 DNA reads TGTGCCAGCAGCCAAGGTGTGTTCAGGGGAATTGCAGATACGCAGTATTTT.

In nucleotides, the CDR3 is TGCGCCAGCAGCCCGACAGGGTCCCCTGTGTGGGGCGGGGAGCTGTTTTTT. Translation gives CASSPTGSPVWGGELFF. The genes are TRBV5-1 and TRBJ2-2, with 7 bases aligning to TRBD1. V was pared by 4 bases and J by 7 bases, with 16 bases of the junction left unmatched. The CDR3 sequence is 17 residues long. Germline V gene lookup returns CDR1 SGHRS and CDR2 YFSETQ.

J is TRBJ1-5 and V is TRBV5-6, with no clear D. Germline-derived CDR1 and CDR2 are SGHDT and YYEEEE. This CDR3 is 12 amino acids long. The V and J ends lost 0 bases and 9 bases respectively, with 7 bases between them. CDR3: CASSLVRGPQHF. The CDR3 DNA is TGTGCCAGCAGCTTGGTTCGGGGGCCCCAGCATTTT.

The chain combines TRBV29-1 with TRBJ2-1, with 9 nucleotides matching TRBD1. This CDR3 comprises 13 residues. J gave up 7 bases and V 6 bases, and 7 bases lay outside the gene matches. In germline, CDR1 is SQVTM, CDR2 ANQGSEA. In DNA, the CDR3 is TGCAGCGTACCGGGACAGGGAGCGAATGAGCAGTTCTTC. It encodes CSVPGQGANEQFF.

Written as DNA, the CDR3 is TGTGCCAGCAGCCAGGGACAGTCACTCTCTGGAAACACCATATATTTT. Amino acids: CASSQGQSLSGNTIYF. The chain uses TRBV4-2 and TRBJ1-3, with TRBD1 identical over 7 bases. Germline V gene sequence: CDR1 LGHNA, CDR2 YNFKEQ. This CDR3 has 16 amino acids. The junction had 5 bases not matched to a gene; V was cut back by 3 bases and J by 0 bases.

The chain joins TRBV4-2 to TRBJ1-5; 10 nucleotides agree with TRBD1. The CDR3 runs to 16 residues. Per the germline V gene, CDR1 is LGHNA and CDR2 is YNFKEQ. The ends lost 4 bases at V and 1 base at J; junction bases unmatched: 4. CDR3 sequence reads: CASSPGTGVSNQPQHF. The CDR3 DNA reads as TGTGCCAGCAGCCCCGGGACAGGGGTAAGCAATCAGCCCCAGCATTTT.

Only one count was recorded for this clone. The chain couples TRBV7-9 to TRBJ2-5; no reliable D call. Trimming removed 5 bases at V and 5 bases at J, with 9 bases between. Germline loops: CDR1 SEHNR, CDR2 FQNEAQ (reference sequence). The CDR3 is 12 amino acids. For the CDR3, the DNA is TGTGCCAGCAGCGGAGTCGGGGAGACCCAGTACTTC. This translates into CASSGVGETQYF.

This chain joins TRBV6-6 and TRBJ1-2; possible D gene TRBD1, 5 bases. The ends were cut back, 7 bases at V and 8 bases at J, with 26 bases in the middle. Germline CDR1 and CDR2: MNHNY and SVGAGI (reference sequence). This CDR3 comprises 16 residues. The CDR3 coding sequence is TGTGCCAGCAAGCGCTCGGACACCTTGAACTCGCAAGGCTACACCTTC. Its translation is CASKRSDTLNSQGYTF.

The CDR3 loop reads CASSPRMGTGELFF. As DNA, the CDR3 is TGCGCCAGCAGCCCCCGAATGGGCACCGGGGAGCTGTTTTTT. The chain carries TRBV5-1 and TRBJ2-2, with D unclear. The CDR3 contains 14 residues. Trimming pared 4 bases from V and 4 bases from J, leaving 11 bases between. CDR1 is SGHRS, CDR2 YFSETQ, per germline.

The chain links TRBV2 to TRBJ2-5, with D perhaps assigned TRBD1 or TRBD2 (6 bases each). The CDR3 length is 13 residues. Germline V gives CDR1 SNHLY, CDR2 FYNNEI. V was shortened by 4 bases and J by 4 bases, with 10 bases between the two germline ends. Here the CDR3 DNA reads TGTGCCAGCAGTGGATGGGGGGCAGAGACCCAGTACTTC. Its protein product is CASSGWGAETQYF.

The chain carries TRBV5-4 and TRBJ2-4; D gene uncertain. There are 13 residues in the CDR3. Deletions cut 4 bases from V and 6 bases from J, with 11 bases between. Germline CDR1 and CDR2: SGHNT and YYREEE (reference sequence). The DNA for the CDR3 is TGTGCCAGCAGCCCCACTGAGGCAAACATTCAGTACTTC. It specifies CASSPTEANIQYF.

The CDR3 DNA reads as TGTGCCAGCAGCTTATGGGACAGGGAGAGCTATGGCTACACCTTC. This translates into CASSLWDRESYGYTF. This sequence joins TRBV7-9 and TRBJ1-2, with TRBD1 matching over 9 bases. Trimming took 2 bases from V and 4 from J; bases not matched to a gene: 5. Germline V gene lookup returns CDR1 SEHNR and CDR2 FQNEAQ (reference sequence). The CDR3 contains 15 residues.

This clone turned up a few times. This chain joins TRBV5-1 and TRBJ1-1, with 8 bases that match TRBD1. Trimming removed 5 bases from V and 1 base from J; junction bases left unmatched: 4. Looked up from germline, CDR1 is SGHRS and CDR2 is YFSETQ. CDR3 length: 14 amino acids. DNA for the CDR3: TGCGCCAGCAGACAGGGGGGATGGAACACTGAAGCTTTCTTT. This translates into CASRQGGWNTEAFF.

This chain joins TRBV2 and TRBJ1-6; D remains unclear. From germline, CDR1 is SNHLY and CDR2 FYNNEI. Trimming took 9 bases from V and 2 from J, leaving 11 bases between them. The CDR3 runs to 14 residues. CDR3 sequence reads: CASFKIPYNSPLHF. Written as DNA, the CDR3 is TGTGCCAGTTTCAAGATTCCCTATAATTCACCCCTCCACTTT.

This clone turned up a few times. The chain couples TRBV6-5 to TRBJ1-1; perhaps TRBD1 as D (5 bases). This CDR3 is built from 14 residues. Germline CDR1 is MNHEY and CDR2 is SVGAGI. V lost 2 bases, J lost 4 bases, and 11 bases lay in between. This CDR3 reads CASSYRSGATEAFF. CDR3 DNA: TGTGCCAGCAGTTACCGGTCCGGGGCCACTGAAGCTTTCTTT.

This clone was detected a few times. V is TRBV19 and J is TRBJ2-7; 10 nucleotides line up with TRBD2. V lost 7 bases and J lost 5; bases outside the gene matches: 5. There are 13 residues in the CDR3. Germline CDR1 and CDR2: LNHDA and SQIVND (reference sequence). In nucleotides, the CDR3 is TGTGCCAGTAACTCTCTAGCGGGAGACGAGCAGTACTTC. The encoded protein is CASNSLAGDEQYF.

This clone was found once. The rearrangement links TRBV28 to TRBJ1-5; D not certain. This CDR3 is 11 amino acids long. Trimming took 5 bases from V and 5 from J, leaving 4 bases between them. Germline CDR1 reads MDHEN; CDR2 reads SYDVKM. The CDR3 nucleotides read TGTGCCAGCAGTCATGATCAGCCCCAGCATTTT. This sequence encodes CASSHDQPQHF.

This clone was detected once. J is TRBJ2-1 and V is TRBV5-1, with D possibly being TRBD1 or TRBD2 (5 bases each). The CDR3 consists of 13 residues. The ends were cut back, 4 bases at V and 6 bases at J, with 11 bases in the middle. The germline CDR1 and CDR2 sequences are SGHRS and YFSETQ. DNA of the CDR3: TGCGCCAGCAGCGTAGGGACCAGCAATGAGCAGTTCTTC. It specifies CASSVGTSNEQFF.

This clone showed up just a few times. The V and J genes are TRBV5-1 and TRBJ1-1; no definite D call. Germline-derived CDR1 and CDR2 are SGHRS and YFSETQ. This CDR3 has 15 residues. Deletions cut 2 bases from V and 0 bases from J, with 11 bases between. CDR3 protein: CASSFLWDMNTEAFF. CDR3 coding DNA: TGCGCCAGCAGCTTTCTGTGGGATATGAACACTGAAGCTTTCTTT.